The 14 T cell receptor beta chains listed next were all sequenced from one sample in a study of blood T cell repertoires in COVID-19. Clones were sequenced by immunoSEQ multiplex PCR, and TCRdb holds only the in-frame ones, with some missing. The table has 70,000 to 95,000 clones, around 92% seen once. Sequenced: peripheral blood. The receptors shown here come from a woman aged 60-75 years with active COVID-19.

The chain employs TRBV6-5 and TRBJ2-7; perhaps TRBD2 as D (6 bases). This CDR3 spans 13 amino acids. The ends were cut back, 8 bases at V and 4 bases at J, with 15 bases in the middle. Looked up from germline, CDR1 is MNHEY and CDR2 is SVGAGI. As DNA, the CDR3 is TGTGCCAGCCCCCCAGGGCGGGAATACGAGCAGTACTTC. It specifies CASPPGREYEQYF.

This rearrangement joins TRBV7-2 to TRBJ1-4; no clear D gene. The CDR3 is 12 residues long. V gave up 0 bases and J gave up 8 bases, with 4 bases separating them. CDR1 SGHTA and CDR2 FQGNSA come from the germline V gene. The CDR3, as DNA: TGTGCCAGCAGCTTAGCGGAGGAAAAACTGTTTTTT. This codes for CASSLAEEKLFF. The full variable domain, with the rest looked up from reference TRBV7-2 and TRBJ1-4, is GAGVSQSPSNKVTEKGKDVELRCDPISGHTALYWYRQSLGQGLEFLIYFQGNSAPDKSGLPSDRFSAERTGGSVSTLTIQRTQQEDSAVYLCASSLAEEKLFFGSGTQLSVL.

V is TRBV9 and J is TRBJ2-5; 9 bases align to TRBD1. The CDR3 is made up of 14 amino acids. J was trimmed by 4 bases and V by 4 bases; bases with no gene match: 5. Germline V gene lookup returns CDR1 SGDLS and CDR2 YYNGEE. The CDR3 DNA follows: TGTGCCAGCAGCTTCGGACAGGGGCTAGAGACCCAGTACTTC. Its protein is CASSFGQGLETQYF.

This clone was picked up one time. The rearrangement joins TRBV7-9 to TRBJ1-2, with D possibly matching TRBD1 (6 bases). From germline, CDR1 is SEHNR and CDR2 FQNEAQ (reference sequence). The CDR3 is 14 residues long. The V gene lost 7 bases and the J gene lost 7 bases, with 19 bases spanning the gap. The CDR3 spells CASTRDNLKGGYTF. The CDR3 DNA is TGTGCCAGCACCAGGGACAACCTAAAGGGTGGCTACACCTTC.

The J gene is TRBJ2-7, the V gene TRBV10-3; 8 nucleotides match TRBD1. CDR3 length equals 13 residues. The germline gives CDR1 ENHRY, CDR2 SYGVKD. The CDR3 DNA reads as TGTGCTTCCCGGACAGGGAGCTCCTACGAGCAGTACTTC. Translation gives CASRTGSSYEQYF.

Worth noting for this clone: Within the sample, other DNA sequences also encode this same CDR3. The chain has TRBV9 and TRBJ2-3, with TRBD2 matching 12 bases. In germline, CDR1 is SGDLS, CDR2 YYNGEE. J was trimmed by 3 bases and V by 2 bases; bases with no gene match: 4. The length of the CDR3 is 16 residues. CDR3 amino acids: CASSVGLAGGTDTQYF. In nucleotides, the CDR3 is TGTGCCAGCAGCGTGGGGCTAGCGGGGGGGACAGATACGCAGTATTTT.

This clone was detected once. The chain uses TRBV6-5 and TRBJ2-7; 7 bases are shared with TRBD1. The CDR3 covers 14 residues. V lost 8 bases, J lost 4 bases, and 11 bases stayed unmatched. The germline gives CDR1 MNHEY, CDR2 SVGAGI. The CDR3 nucleotides read TGTGCCAGCTCTACAGGGGACCTTCTTTACGAGCAGTACTTC. As protein: CASSTGDLLYEQYF.

The chain employs TRBV5-8 and TRBJ1-6; 7 bases are shared with TRBD1. The CDR3 is 15 residues long. Losses at the gene ends were 4 bases for V and 6 bases for J; bases not matched to a gene: 7. Germline-derived CDR1 and CDR2 are SGHTS and YDEGEE. The CDR3 protein is CASSPRTGLNSPLHF. The CDR3 DNA follows: TGTGCCAGCAGCCCCAGGACAGGCCTTAATTCACCCCTCCACTTT.

The CDR3 DNA follows: TGCGCCAGCAGCGCGGGAGAGGGCAACTACGAGCAGTACTTC. Encoded protein: CASSAGEGNYEQYF. The rearrangement joins TRBV5-1 to TRBJ2-7; 7 positions match TRBD2. V lost 4 bases and J lost 3; bases outside the gene matches: 7. CDR3 length: 14 amino acids. CDR1 is SGHRS, CDR2 YFSETQ, per germline.

V usage is TRBV5-6 and J usage is TRBJ1-1; D gene unclear. The ends were cut back, 0 bases at V and 7 bases at J, with 4 bases in the middle. The CDR3 contains 11 residues. The germline V gene encodes CDR1 SGHDT and CDR2 YYEEEE. The CDR3, as DNA: TGTGCCAGCAGCTTGGACGGTGAAGCTTTCTTT. The encoded protein is CASSLDGEAFF.

This clone was observed a handful of times. The genes are TRBV28 and TRBJ2-3; D not resolved. CDR3 length: 11 amino acids. Germline lookup yields CDR1 MDHEN and CDR2 SYDVKM. The V gene lost 5 bases and the J gene lost 5 bases, with 5 bases spanning the gap. The CDR3 protein is CASSLRDTQYF. The CDR3 nucleotides are TGTGCCAGCAGTCTTCGAGATACGCAGTATTTT.

V and J are TRBV6-2 or TRBV6-3 and TRBJ1-2; D call uncertain. CDR1 and CDR2 from the germline V gene are MNHEY and SVGEGT. Trimming left V 4 bases short and J 2 bases short, with 8 bases between. There are 13 residues in the CDR3. As DNA, the CDR3 is TGTGCCAGCAGTTCGGCGAGGAACTATGGCTACACCTTC. Its translation is CASSSARNYGYTF.

The V gene is TRBV27, the J gene TRBJ2-7; 8 bases are a match to TRBD2. The V segment lost 3 bases and the J segment 4 bases; nucleotides outside the gene matches: 17. The CDR3 loop spans 18 amino acids. Germline-derived CDR1 and CDR2 are MNHEY and SMNVEV (reference sequence). This CDR3 reads CASSFSLADGGVRYEQYF. DNA for the CDR3: TGTGCCAGCAGTTTTTCACTAGCGGACGGCGGGGTACGTTACGAGCAGTACTTC.

This CDR3 reads CASSLIDRGRTEAFF. For the CDR3, the DNA is TGCGCCAGCAGCTTGATTGACAGGGGAAGGACTGAAGCTTTCTTT. The gene calls are TRBV5-1 and TRBJ1-1; TRBD1 aligns across 8 bases. Per the germline V gene, CDR1 is SGHRS and CDR2 is YFSETQ. The V and J ends lost 1 base and 5 bases, in that order; junction bases with no gene match: 7. The CDR3 is 15 amino acids.